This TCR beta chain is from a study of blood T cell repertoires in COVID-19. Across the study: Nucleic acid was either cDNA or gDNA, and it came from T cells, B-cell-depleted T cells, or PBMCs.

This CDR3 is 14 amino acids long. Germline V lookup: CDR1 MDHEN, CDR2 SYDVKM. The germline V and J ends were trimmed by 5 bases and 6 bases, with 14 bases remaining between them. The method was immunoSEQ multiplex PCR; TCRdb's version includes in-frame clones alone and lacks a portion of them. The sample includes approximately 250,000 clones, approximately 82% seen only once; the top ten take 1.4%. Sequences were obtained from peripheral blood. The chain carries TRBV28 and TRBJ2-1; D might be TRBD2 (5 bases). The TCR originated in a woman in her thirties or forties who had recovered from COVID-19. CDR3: CASSTRDLSNEQFF. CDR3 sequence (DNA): TGTGCCAGCAGTACCCGGGATCTTTCCAATGAGCAGTTCTTC.